This T cell receptor (beta chain) was recovered during a study of OX40 agonist ivuxolimab in advanced cancers. Study summary: At doses from 0.01 to 10 mg/kg, patients were given intravenous ivuxolimab every 2 weeks. General study results and limits: CD8+ T cells were the subset that, on average, had more expanded clones than CD4+. Clonal expansion by week 6 occurred in CD4+ and CD8+ blood T cells (at 0.1 to 3.0 mg/kg). Clonal expansion in partial responders at 0.1-3.0 mg/kg ranked among the lowest.

As for this clone: Its specificity is unknown.

Clones were sequenced by immunoSEQ multiplex PCR, and TCRdb holds only the in-frame ones, with some missing. The table has about 10,000 clones, about nine tenths seen once. The specimen was CD4+ or CD8+ T cells sorted from blood, collected in a trial of the OX40 agonist ivuxolimab. The origin of this receptor is an adult with an advanced solid tumor such as melanoma, head and neck, liver or kidney cancer.

DNA of the CDR3: TGTGCCAGCAGCCAAGTGGGACAGGGCTATGGCTACACCTTC. It translates to CASSQVGQGYGYTF. V usage is TRBV7-9 and J usage is TRBJ1-2; 9 nucleotides line up with TRBD1. The ends lost 5 bases at V and 4 bases at J; junction bases unmatched: 5. The germline V gene has CDR1 SEHNR and CDR2 FQNEAQ (reference sequence). This CDR3 has 14 amino acids.